This T cell receptor beta chain came from a study of T cells in tuberculosis. Study information: IGRA-negative adolescents, IGRA-positive adolescents with latent tuberculosis and adults with active tuberculosis formed this South African cohort.

Sequencing used immunoSEQ multiplex PCR; TCRdb keeps in-frame clones, though not all of them. The data show tens of thousands of clones, nearly 95% seen once. Regarding the study as a whole: GMM-specific TCRs were nearer to active tuberculosis alpha repertoires, suggesting expansion. Smaller alpha distances in active tuberculosis partly reflected shorter CDR3-alpha lengths. GEM motif frequencies gave 55% to 75% accuracy; the GMM repertoire gave about 90%.

Germline CDR1 SGHTS, CDR2 YDEGEE. V was clipped by 2 bases and J by 2 bases; unmatched bases: 6. The CDR3 loop spans 15 amino acids. Concerning this clone itself: What it binds is not known.

J is TRBJ2-7 and V is TRBV5-8; 8 nucleotides line up with TRBD1. Input material: PBMCs. This sequence originates from a donor aged 10-29 years with latent tuberculosis or without tuberculosis infection. The CDR3 bases are TGTGCCAGCAGCTTACACAGGGGGTTACCCTACGAGCAGTACTTC. It codes for CASSLHRGLPYEQYF.